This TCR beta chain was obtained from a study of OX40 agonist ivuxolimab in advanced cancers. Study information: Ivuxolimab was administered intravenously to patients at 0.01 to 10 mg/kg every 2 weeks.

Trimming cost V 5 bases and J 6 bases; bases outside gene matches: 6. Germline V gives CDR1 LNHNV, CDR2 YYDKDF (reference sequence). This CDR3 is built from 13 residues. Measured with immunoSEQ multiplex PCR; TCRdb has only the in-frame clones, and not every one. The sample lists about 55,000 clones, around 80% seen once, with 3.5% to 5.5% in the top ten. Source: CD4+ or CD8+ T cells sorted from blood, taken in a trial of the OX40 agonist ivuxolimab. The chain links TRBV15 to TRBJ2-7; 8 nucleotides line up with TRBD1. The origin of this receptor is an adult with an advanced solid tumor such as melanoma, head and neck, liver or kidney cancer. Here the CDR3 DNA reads TGTGCCACCAGCCAAGGCAGGGGGCTCGAGCAGTACTTC. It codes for CATSQGRGLEQYF.